Listed below are T cell receptor beta chains from one sample, sequenced in a study of blood T cell repertoires in COVID-19. Here immunoSEQ multiplex PCR was the method, and the copy in TCRdb shows in-frame clones only, minus some. The data contain 9,000 to 13,000 clones, 83% of them singletons. Sequenced sample: peripheral blood. The source of these receptors is a human donor in a cohort sampled during active COVID-19. The CDR3 runs from the conserved cysteine through the conserved F or W. A D gene is named only where the DNA matches it firmly. Clone size appears in some rows only: once, few, many, or a class for an expanded clone.

-,TRBJ2-5,once,TRBV20-1,TGCAGTGCTAGCGTCGAGACCCAGTACTTC,CSASVETQYF
-,TRBJ2-7,-,TRBV28,TGTGCCAGCCAGGAGGGGTTCGACGAGCAGTACTTC,CASQEGFDEQYF
-,TRBJ2-4,-,TRBV4-1,TGCGCCAGCAGCCGCAATATAGCGAGGGAAAACATTCAGTACTTC,CASSRNIARENIQYF
-,TRBJ2-2,few,TRBV29-1,TGCAGCGCCAGTACGGGGACCGGGGAGCTGTTTTTT,CSASTGTGELFF
TRBD1,TRBJ2-7,-,TRBV6-5,TGTGCCAGCAATCGACAGGGTAGGAACGAGCAGTACTTC,CASNRQGRNEQYF
TRBD1,TRBJ2-2,-,TRBV5-1,TGCGCCAGCAGCGCCTCATTAACAGGGGGAGTCACCGGGGAGCTGTTTTTT,CASSASLTGGVTGELFF
-,TRBJ2-1,-,TRBV5-8,TGTGCCAGCAGCTTGTATCATGAGCAGTTCTTC,CASSLYHEQFF
-,TRBJ1-2,few,TRBV2,TGTGCCAGCAGTGCCAGTTTAGGCTACACCTTC,CASSASLGYTF
-,TRBJ2-1,-,TRBV4-1,TGCGCCAGCAGCCGGAGTGCGGGGTATTGGGGAAATGAGCAGTTCTTC,CASSRSAGYWGNEQFF
TRBD2,TRBJ2-3,-,TRBV9,TGTGCCAGCGGACTATCTCGGGAGGGCCTAAGCACAGATACGCAGTATTTT,CASGLSREGLSTDTQYF
TRBD2,TRBJ2-1,-,TRBV19,TGTGCCAGTAGTCCCCTAGCGGGAGGGAAATACAATGAGCAGTTCTTC,CASSPLAGGKYNEQFF
-,TRBJ2-1,-,TRBV28,TGTGCCAGCCGTCGGCCCCAGGACAATGAGCAGTTCTTC,CASRRPQDNEQFF
-,TRBJ1-1,-,TRBV30,TGTGCCTGGAGTGTAGAAGCAGGGGTAGGGGTAGCTTTCTTT,CAWSVEAGVGVAFF
-,TRBJ2-7,-,TRBV28,TGTGCCAGCAGTTTCCGAAGCAGGTCCTACGAGCAGTACTTC,CASSFRSRSYEQYF
-,TRBJ2-3,-,TRBV5-1,TGCGCCAGCAGCCCGGGTCGGGGTACGCAGTATTTT,CASSPGRGTQYF
-,TRBJ2-2,-,TRBV7-2,TGTGCCAGCAGCGCGACCCTCCGGGCCGGGGAGCTGTTTTTT,CASSATLRAGELFF
-,TRBJ2-5,once,TRBV14,TGTGCCAGCAGCTCGGGGGAGACCCAGTACTTC,CASSSGETQYF
-,TRBJ2-2,-,TRBV11-2,TGTGCCAGCAGCTTAGAGTCCGTAGCCGGGGAGCTGTTTTTT,CASSLESVAGELFF
TRBD2,TRBJ2-2,-,TRBV4-1,TGCGCCAGCAGCCAAGATTTACTAGCGGGAGGGCCGACCGGGGAGCTGTTTTTT,CASSQDLLAGGPTGELFF
TRBD2,TRBJ2-7,-,TRBV29-1,TGCAGCGTTGAAAAGCTAGCGGGAGGTACACACGAGCAGTACTTC,CSVEKLAGGTHEQYF
TRBD1,TRBJ1-3,-,TRBV12-5,TGTGCTAGTGGCCTAGGGACAGCTATCTCTGGAAACACCATATATTTT,CASGLGTAISGNTIYF
-,TRBJ2-3,-,TRBV11-3,TGTGCCAGCAGCTTAGACCGACACACAGATACGCAGTATTTT,CASSLDRHTDTQYF